A single sample is the source of the 23 T cell receptor beta chains below, sequenced in a study of blood T cell repertoires in COVID-19. Profiling relied on immunoSEQ multiplex PCR, and the TCRdb table lists in-frame clones only, not all of them. Of about 340,000 clones in the sample, 80% to 90% were seen once. Sequencing was carried out using peripheral blood. The origin of the receptors is a woman between 50 and 59 years old with COVID-19, enrolled during active disease.

A word on this clone: One end of the junction fails to match germline, which may point to a read error. The chain recombines TRBV13 with TRBJ1-2; 9 nucleotides align to TRBD1. The CDR3 extends over 11 amino acids. Per germline, CDR1 PRHDT and CDR2 FYEKMQ (reference sequence). The CDR3 loop is CASSQGDRAPF. Written as DNA, the CDR3 is TGTGCCAGCAGCCAAGGGGACAGGGCGCCCTTC.

The chain employs TRBV27 and TRBJ2-7, with 10 bases that match TRBD2. The junction had 20 bases not matched to a gene; V was cut back by 3 bases and J by 0 bases. This CDR3 contains 21 residues. Germline loops: CDR1 MNHEY, CDR2 SMNVEV (reference sequence). CDR3 sequence: CASSFRKPYASGSVSSYEQYF. The CDR3, as DNA: TGTGCCAGCAGTTTTCGAAAACCCTACGCTAGCGGGAGTGTTAGCTCCTACGAGCAGTACTTC.

This clone appeared a single time. V usage is TRBV11-3 and J usage is TRBJ2-1; D unresolved. This CDR3 is built from 14 residues. Germline lookup yields CDR1 SGHNT and CDR2 YENEEA. Trimming removed 1 base from V and 6 bases from J, with 10 bases in between. CDR3 DNA sequence: TGTGCCAGCAGCTTAGTTGGTAGGAGCAATGAGCAGTTCTTC. It is translated as CASSLVGRSNEQFF.

This clone showed up just a few times. The V call is TRBV3-1 (or the pseudogene TRBV3-2), the J call TRBJ1-3, with D unresolved. The V end lost 3 bases, the J end lost 0 bases, and 3 bases lay between the germline ends. The CDR3 extends over 13 amino acids. Germline loops: CDR1 LGHDT, CDR2 YNNKEL (reference sequence). In DNA form, the CDR3 reads TGTGCCAGCAGCCACATCTCTGGAAACACCATATATTTT. This sequence encodes CASSHISGNTIYF.

V usage is TRBV6-5 and J usage is TRBJ1-3, with 9 nucleotides matching TRBD1. Germline V lookup: CDR1 MNHEY, CDR2 SVGAGI. There are 15 residues in the CDR3. V lost 6 bases to trimming and J lost 0 bases; unmatched junction nucleotides: 3. The CDR3 coding sequence is TGTGCCAGCAGGGGGACAGGGAACTCTGGAAACACCATATATTTT. Translating it yields CASRGTGNSGNTIYF.

This clone was counted once. V gene TRBV7-6 combines with J gene TRBJ2-5, with D unresolved. This CDR3 contains 10 residues. The ends were cut back, 11 bases at V and 5 bases at J, with 9 bases in the middle. Germline values: CDR1 SGHVS, CDR2 FNYEAQ. This chain's CDR3 is CAAAGETQYF. CDR3 coding DNA: TGTGCCGCCGCCGGGGAGACCCAGTACTTC.

The rearrangement links TRBV5-4 to TRBJ2-1, with D perhaps TRBD2 (6 bases). The germline CDR1 and CDR2 sequences are SGHNT and YYREEE (reference sequence). V was trimmed by 2 bases and J by 6 bases, leaving 9 bases between them. The CDR3 totals 13 residues. CDR3 region: CASSLELANEQFF. The CDR3 DNA reads TGTGCCAGCAGCTTAGAACTAGCCAATGAGCAGTTCTTC.

A few counts support this clone. V usage is TRBV6-5 and J usage is TRBJ2-7; D might be TRBD1 (5 bases). Looked up from germline, CDR1 is MNHEY and CDR2 is SVGAGI. Deletions cut 0 bases from V and 1 base from J, with 10 bases between. The CDR3 covers 15 residues. The CDR3 is CASSYSGVDSYEQYF. CDR3 DNA: TGTGCCAGCAGTTACTCAGGGGTTGATTCCTACGAGCAGTACTTC.

The chain recombines TRBV5-1 with TRBJ2-5, with 8 nucleotides matching TRBD1. This CDR3 region has 15 residues. V dropped 4 bases and J dropped 5; count of bases not matched to a gene: 10. From germline, CDR1 is SGHRS and CDR2 YFSETQ. CDR3: CASSPGAGGRETQYF. DNA of the CDR3: TGCGCCAGCAGCCCCGGGGCAGGGGGCAGGGAGACCCAGTACTTC. The variable domain in full, with the rest retrieved from reference TRBV5-1 and TRBJ2-5, is KAGVTQTPRYLIKTRGQQVTLSCSPISGHRSVSWYQQTPGQGLQFLFEYFSETQRNKGNFPGRFSGRQFSNSRSEMNVSTLELGDSALYLCASSPGAGGRETQYFGPGTRLLVL.

V is TRBV27 and J is TRBJ1-1, with D possibly TRBD1 on 6 matching bases. This CDR3 spans 13 amino acids. V lost 2 bases to trimming and J lost 3 bases, with 7 bases between them. Germline assignment: CDR1 MNHEY and CDR2 SMNVEV (reference sequence). CDR3: CASSLQGHTEAFF. As DNA, the CDR3 is TGTGCCAGCAGTTTACAGGGGCACACTGAAGCTTTCTTT.

The chain links TRBV11-3 to TRBJ1-1; D is unclear. Per the germline V gene, CDR1 is SGHNT and CDR2 is YENEEA. Deletions cut 5 bases from V and 6 bases from J, with 16 bases between. The CDR3 is 14 residues long. The CDR3 coding sequence is TGTGCCAGCAGCATTACAGAAGGTTGGGCTGAAGCTTTCTTT. It yields the protein CASSITEGWAEAFF.

CDR3 nucleotides: TGTGCCAGCAGGGACAACTGGAACACTGAAGCTTTCTTT. Encoded protein: CASRDNWNTEAFF. The genes are TRBV11-2 and TRBJ1-1, with D maybe TRBD1 (5 bases). The germline gives CDR1 SGHAT, CDR2 FQNNGV. Trimming left V 6 bases short and J 1 base short, with 9 bases between. The CDR3 sequence is 13 residues long.

The gene calls are TRBV24-1 and TRBJ2-1; 8 nucleotides match TRBD2. With 3 bases clipped from V and 1 base from J, the junction kept 7 bases outside the gene matches. Looked up from germline, CDR1 is KGHDR and CDR2 is SFDVKD. There are 17 residues in the CDR3. The chain's CDR3 is CATSDRLSGVSYNEQFF. The DNA of the CDR3 is TGTGCCACCAGTGATCGTCTTAGCGGGGTTTCCTACAATGAGCAGTTCTTC.

The CDR3 DNA sequence: TGTGCCAGTAGTATAGGTACAGGGACGCCAACTAATGAAAAACTGTTTTTT. Translating gives CASSIGTGTPTNEKLFF. J is TRBJ1-4 and V is TRBV19, with a weak D call TRBD1 (6 bases). There are 17 residues in the CDR3. Trimming shortened V by 1 base and J by 0 bases, and 12 bases separated the two germline ends. Germline V gene data show CDR1 as LNHDA and CDR2 as SQIVND (reference sequence).

This clone was recorded only once. Here the CDR3 DNA reads TGTGCCAGCAGCTTGGCCAGTAGCGGGAGAGTTGAGCAGTTCTTC. Translating it yields CASSLASSGRVEQFF. The chain recombines TRBV5-4 with TRBJ2-1, with 9 bases lining up with TRBD2. Unmatched junction bases numbered 7, after V lost 0 bases and J lost 9 bases. CDR1 SGHNT and CDR2 YYREEE come from the germline V gene (reference sequence). This CDR3 region has 15 residues.

In its sample, this clone was seen a few times. The V and J genes are TRBV6-4 and TRBJ2-2, with D unresolved. CDR3 length: 13 amino acids. Per germline, CDR1 MRHNA and CDR2 SNTAGT. V was cut by 6 bases and J by 1 base, with 6 bases left in between. CDR3 protein: CASSPENTGELFF. CDR3 nucleotides: TGTGCCAGCAGCCCAGAGAACACCGGGGAGCTGTTTTTT.

The chain is built from TRBV7-8 and TRBJ1-1; D is perhaps TRBD1 (6 bases). The CDR3 spans 12 residues. Germline V gene lookup returns CDR1 SGHVS and CDR2 FQNEAQ. The germline V and J ends were trimmed by 5 bases and 7 bases, with 11 bases remaining between them. The CDR3 DNA follows: TGTGCCAGCAGCCTACAGGGAAATGAAGCTTTCTTT. As protein: CASSLQGNEAFF. Supplemented by reference TRBV7-8 and TRBJ1-1, the full variable domain reads GAGVSQSPRYKVAKRGQDVALRCDPISGHVSLFWYQQALGQGPEFLTYFQNEAQLDKSGLPSDRFFAERPEGSVSTLKIQRTQQEDSAVYLCASSLQGNEAFFGQGTRLTVV.

The CDR3 loop reads CASSLLGTSGPYEQYF. CDR3 bases: TGCGCCAGCAGCTTGTTAGGGACTAGCGGGCCGTACGAGCAGTACTTC. The chain combines TRBV5-1 with TRBJ2-7; TRBD2 agrees at 12 bases. V shed 1 base, J shed 4 bases, and the junction held 6 bases outside the gene matches. Germline assignment: CDR1 SGHRS and CDR2 YFSETQ. The CDR3 has 16 amino acids.

The gene calls are TRBV5-1 and TRBJ1-2; 10 bases are shared with TRBD1. Germline trimming cut 4 bases from V and 9 bases from J; bases unmatched to any gene: 12. The CDR3 contains 15 residues. CDR1 and CDR2 from the germline V gene are SGHRS and YFSETQ. The CDR3 sequence: CASSPGGTGVARYTF. The CDR3 DNA reads TGCGCCAGCAGCCCTGGCGGGACAGGGGTGGCTCGCTACACCTTC.

The chain is built from TRBV6-4 and TRBJ2-3, with 10 positions matching TRBD1. Germline assignment: CDR1 MRHNA and CDR2 SNTAGT. The CDR3 is 16 amino acids. V lost 3 bases, J lost 5 bases, and 8 bases stayed unmatched. CDR3 sequence reads: CASSEVGDRGEDTQYF. As DNA, the CDR3 is TGTGCCAGCAGTGAAGTTGGGGACAGGGGTGAAGATACGCAGTATTTT.

The chain uses TRBV15 and TRBJ2-3; the match to TRBD2 covers 8 bases. Trimming cost V 3 bases and J 4 bases; bases outside gene matches: 0. The germline CDR1 and CDR2 sequences are LNHNV and YYDKDF (reference sequence). CDR3 length: 13 residues. CDR3 loop: CATSRTSADTQYF. Here the CDR3 DNA reads TGTGCCACCAGCAGGACTAGCGCAGATACGCAGTATTTT.

This chain joins TRBV11-2 and TRBJ2-6; tentatively, D is TRBD1 (5 bases). Germline assignment: CDR1 SGHAT and CDR2 FQNNGV. The CDR3 is 15 residues long. V lost 5 bases and J lost 6, with 14 bases in between. CDR3 sequence: CASSPRQSSANVLTF. The CDR3, as DNA: TGTGCCAGCAGCCCTCGACAGTCATCGGCCAACGTCCTGACTTTC. Complete variable domain (other parts from reference TRBV11-2 and TRBJ2-6): EAGVAQSPRYKIIEKRQSVAFWCNPISGHATLYWYQQILGQGPKLLIQFQNNGVVDDSQLPKDRFSAERLKGVDSTLKIQPAKLEDSAVYLCASSPRQSSANVLTFGAGSRLTVL.

V is TRBV30 and J is TRBJ2-1, with 9 bases lining up with TRBD2. Germline lookup yields CDR1 GTSNPN and CDR2 SVGIG (reference sequence). The CDR3 has 17 residues. V was pared by 1 base and J by 0 bases, with 7 bases of the junction left unmatched. CDR3 amino acids: CAWSGGRVPSSYNEQFF. The CDR3 bases are TGTGCCTGGAGTGGCGGGAGGGTTCCGAGCTCCTACAATGAGCAGTTCTTC.